This T cell receptor beta chain stems from a study of T cells in Graves' hyperthyroidism and ophthalmopathy (dated by TCRdb to the late 2010s). Looking at the study overall: Peripheral blood was sampled at the time of initial diagnosis, prior to any treatment. To identify TCR V-J signatures that set the groups apart, the researchers used a discovery cohort of 100 patients, made up of 40 to 45 with Graves' ophthalmopathy and 55 to 65 with stable Graves' hyperthyroidism. Whether ophthalmopathy could be predicted prospectively was tested in an independent validation cohort made up of roughly 19 hyperthyroidism patients plus 17 patients who later progressed to ophthalmopathy. The 75 to 100 discovery patients were randomly split 7:3 into training and test sets. Thyroid tissue and blood T-cell repertoires from about six Graves' hyperthyroidism patients were also compared in the study. After sampling, hyperthyroidism patients received methimazole starting at 30 mg daily, and ophthalmopathy patients received high-dose intravenous methylprednisolone. The paper describes TCR Vbeta CDR3 sequencing of about 140 peripheral blood samples, made up of 43 ophthalmopathy patients, around 78 hyperthyroidism patients and 17 progressor patients. Overall study outcomes, separate from this receptor: Most expanded thyroid clonotypes (frequency above 0.001) were also found in blood, which suggests that blood repertoires may mirror thyroid immune responses. In validation, the model predicted progression to ophthalmopathy a median of 6.5 months before onset, with approximately 68% sensitivity and 72.22% specificity. Sample size was not statistically predetermined, and investigators were not blinded to group allocation. A model built on a 13 V-J signature distinguished ophthalmopathy from stable hyperthyroidism, reaching around 87% sensitivity and 81.08% specificity in cross-validation and 80%/75% in testing.

Hyperthyroidism patients were newly diagnosed, had a disease duration of under 2 months, and were aged 18 to 65 years. Any patient with an uncontrolled infection, another autoimmune disease, pregnancy or lactation was excluded. Diagnoses relied on clinical symptoms, serum thyroxine and TRAb, thyroid ultrasound and orbital computed tomography. Blood from progressor patients was drawn when they were first diagnosed with hyperthyroidism, before any ophthalmopathy symptoms appeared. PBMCs were isolated from approximately 10 ml of fresh peripheral blood by Ficoll-Paque density gradient centrifugation. Progressor patients were defined as those initially diagnosed with Graves' hyperthyroidism in whom ophthalmopathy developed during follow-up. Trizol reagent was used to extract total RNA, and RNA quality was then checked on an Agilent 2100 Bioanalyzer. The TCR beta CDR3 regions were amplified from RNA transcripts. The first round of RT-PCR for the TCR CDR3 was performed with the HTBI primer set and the Qiagen OneStep RT-PCR kit. A second multiplex PCR round built the libraries, followed by size selection and purification. Paired-end sequencing of the libraries was performed with 100 bp reads on an Illumina HiSeq2000. In the paper's pipeline: SOAPnuke was used to process the raw data, throwing out any read that contained adapters or uncalled bases, had a mean Phred below 15, or lacked an exact constant-primer or identifier match. High-quality paired reads were merged with COPE v1.2.5, and unique nucleotide sequences were defined as clonotypes. MiTCR v1.1 was used to align the clonotypes against IMGT TRBV, TRBD and TRBJ reference segments. The analysis was restricted to V-J combinations with a frequency above 0.0001, which together covered just over 99% of the repertoires. A TCS score was defined as the ratio of F50 (clonal expansion) to E x V (chaos), with BLOSUM62-based TCRdist applied between CDR3 peptides within each V-J. Welch's t-statistics and random forest reduced 514 V-J features to 10 to 15, which were used in a naive Bayes classifier (R e1071). TCRdb reanalyzed the raw reads on its own, using fastp at Q25 for trimming and MiXCR for clone calling, and kept in-frame beta chains. Rows are unified per CDR3 protein, each entry keeping the most common DNA and genes. For this entry, the V and J calls and clone size follow TCRdb and not the study's own pipeline. Recorded for this sample are hundreds of thousands of distinct CDR3 sequences; around 14% of them occurred a single time. Of the sample, 25% to 30% is held by the ten largest clones.

The germline V gene gives CDR1 as MDHEN and CDR2 as SYDVKM. Here V drops 5 bases and J drops 3 bases, and the junction holds 13 bases not matched to any gene. The CDR3, from cysteine to phenylalanine, totals 17 residues. Only CDR3 DNA is held: 51 bases, read in frame from base 1. Comments on this clonotype: It lacks a known antigen. No quality values exist for individual bases; no much larger clone is one base distant.

The chain is encoded by TRBV28 joined to TRBJ2-3, with 8 bases aligning to TRBD1. The receptor was derived from a woman aged 18-35 years with Graves' hyperthyroidism that later progressed to Graves' ophthalmopathy. The sample consisted of blood. DNA sequence: TGTGCCAGCAGTGTTTCAGGGGGCTCGATTAGGACAGATACGCAGTATTTT. It translates as CASSVSGGSIRTDTQYF.